This is a list of T cell receptor beta chains from one sample in a study of T cells in Graves' hyperthyroidism and ophthalmopathy. TCRdb ran MiXCR on the multiplex PCR reads and lists one entry per CDR3 protein. The table shows hundreds of thousands of distinct CDR3 sequences, with roughly 40% occurring only once. Sequencing was done on a sample of blood. These receptor sequences come from a man between 18 and 29 years old with Graves' hyperthyroidism. Both conserved end residues are part of each CDR3. D genes are given only for firm matches. Only part of the rows carry a size: once, few, many, or a class if the clone is expanded.

j_call,clone_size,d_call,v_call,cdr3_nt,cdr3_aa
TRBJ2-5,NA,NA,TRBV15,TGTGCCACCAGCAGGGACCAAGAGACCCGGTACTTC,CATSRDQETRYF
TRBJ2-7,NA,NA,TRBV7-9,TGTGCCAGCAGCTTGGGTGTTCTCCGCGAGCAGTACTTC,CASSLGVLREQYF
TRBJ1-1,NA,NA,TRBV12-3/TRBV12-4,TGTGCCAGCAGTTTCGACCGTGGCGACACTGAAGCTTTCTTT,CASSFDRGDTEAFF
TRBJ2-5,NA,NA,TRBV15,TGTGCCACCAGCAGTGCTTTGACCGGGACACTCCAAGAGACCCAGTACTTC,CATSSALTGTLQETQYF
TRBJ2-2,few,TRBD2,TRBV9,TGTGCCAGCAGCGTAGCCGGGACTAAAGGGGAGCTGTTTTTT,CASSVAGTKGELFF
TRBJ1-2,NA,TRBD1,TRBV7-9,TGTGCCAGCAGCGTAGATGGACAGGGAAACTATGGCTACACCTTC,CASSVDGQGNYGYTF
TRBJ2-3,NA,TRBD1,TRBV2,TGTGCCAGCAGTATGGGACAGACAAGCACAGATACGCAGTATTTT,CASSMGQTSTDTQYF
TRBJ2-2,NA,TRBD1,TRBV4-1,TGTGCCAGCAGCCAATCCCGGGGACAGGGACACACCGGGGAGCTGTTTTTT,CASSQSRGQGHTGELFF
TRBJ2-7,few,TRBD1,TRBV19,TGTGCCACCACCCGGACAGGGTCGCCCTACGAGCAGTACTTC,CATTRTGSPYEQYF
TRBJ2-2,many,NA,TRBV5-1,TGCGCCAGCAGCTTGGTAGCGCCGAACACCGGGGAGCTGTTTTTT,CASSLVAPNTGELFF
TRBJ2-5,few,TRBD2,TRBV2,TGTGCCAGCAGTCGCCTAGGGACTAATCAAGAGACCCAGTACTTC,CASSRLGTNQETQYF
TRBJ2-5,NA,TRBD2,TRBV6-5,TGTGCCGACCCCCTAGCGGGAGGCACCCAAGAGACCCAGTACTTC,CADPLAGGTQETQYF
TRBJ2-7,NA,TRBD1,TRBV7-9,TGTGCCAGCAGCCAAGTAAGGACAGGGCTTCTCGAGCAGTACTTC,CASSQVRTGLLEQYF
TRBJ2-7,NA,NA,TRBV6-6,TGTGCCAGCAGTGAAGCGCTTGGGGGAGGTGTGCAGTACTTC,CASSEALGGGVQYF
TRBJ2-7,NA,NA,TRBV7-2,TGCGCCAGCAGCCAAGATGTAGCAGTCGCCTACGAGCAGTACTTC,CASSQDVAVAYEQYF
TRBJ1-1,few,NA,TRBV2,TGTGCCAGCAGTGAGGAGGCTACGGTGAACACTGAAGCTTTCTTT,CASSEEATVNTEAFF
TRBJ2-7,few,NA,TRBV7-9,TGTGCCAGCAGCCTGATTGTCGGGGGATCCCCCTACGAGCAGTACTTC,CASSLIVGGSPYEQYF
TRBJ2-7,NA,NA,TRBV6-5,TGTGCCAGCAGAACCGTCCCCCACGAGCAGTACTTC,CASRTVPHEQYF
TRBJ2-7,many,NA,TRBV15,TGTGCCACCAGCAGCGTCCGGTACGAGCAGTACTTC,CATSSVRYEQYF
TRBJ1-4,NA,NA,TRBV4-1,TGCGCCAGCAGACAAGTGTTAGGAGAAAAACTGTTTTTT,CASRQVLGEKLFF
TRBJ2-7,many,TRBD1,TRBV29-1,TGCAGCGTCATGGGACAGGGTAGCTACGAGCAGTACTTC,CSVMGQGSYEQYF
TRBJ2-5,NA,NA,TRBV18,TGTGCCAGCTCACCTGACTGGGGCCAGTCCGTTCAGTACTTC,CASSPDWGQSVQYF
TRBJ2-7,NA,TRBD1,TRBV7-2,TGTGCCAGCAGCTTAGGCCCGGACAGGGTCGAAGACGAGCAGTACTTC,CASSLGPDRVEDEQYF
TRBJ2-2,few,NA,TRBV9,TGTGCCAGCAGCCAAGGAGACCTGGGGTACACCGGGGAGCTGTTTTTT,CASSQGDLGYTGELFF
TRBJ1-4,NA,TRBD1,TRBV9,TGTGCCAGCAGCGTCACGACAGGGCATAATGAAAAACTGTTTTTT,CASSVTTGHNEKLFF
TRBJ2-2,many,NA,TRBV7-9,TGTGCCCCCACGCGGAAAACCACAACCGGGGAGCTGTTTTTT,CAPTRKTTTGELFF
TRBJ2-7,NA,NA,TRBV11-2,TGTGCCAGCAGCTTAGATCTACGGACGGTCTACGAGCAGTACTTC,CASSLDLRTVYEQYF
TRBJ1-2,many,TRBD1,TRBV19,TGTGCCAGCTTTGACGGGACAGTGTATGGCTACACCTTC,CASFDGTVYGYTF
TRBJ1-2,NA,NA,TRBV4-1,TGCGCCAGCAGCCAAGGTTTACTTCTTGGCTACACCTTC,CASSQGLLLGYTF
TRBJ2-6,many,NA,TRBV7-9,TGTGCCAGCAGCTTAGAGGCGGCCAACGTCCTGACTTTC,CASSLEAANVLTF
TRBJ1-2,NA,TRBD1,TRBV25-1,TGTGCCAGCAGTCCCCCCCGGACAGGGAGAGGCTATGGCTACACCTTC,CASSPPRTGRGYGYTF
TRBJ2-6,NA,TRBD1,TRBV7-9,TGTGCCAGCAGCTCTGGACAGGCCCGCATAGGGGCCAACGTCCTGACTTTC,CASSSGQARIGANVLTF
TRBJ1-5,many,NA,TRBV20-1,TGCAGTGCTAGGGGAGGGATCGGCAATCAGCCCCAGCATTTT,CSARGGIGNQPQHF
TRBJ2-2,NA,NA,TRBV7-9,TGTGCCAGCAGCTTAGGAGGAAGTGGCTACACCGGGGAGCTGTTTTTT,CASSLGGSGYTGELFF
TRBJ1-1,NA,NA,TRBV7-9,TGTGCCAGCAGACGGCAGGGCGGGAAGAACACTGAAGCTTTCTTT,CASRRQGGKNTEAFF
TRBJ1-4,many,NA,TRBV7-9,TGTGCCACCTCGGCATCCCCCTCTGAAAAACTGTTTTTT,CATSASPSEKLFF
TRBJ1-5,NA,TRBD1,TRBV29-1,TGCAGCGTTGAGGGGGGGACAGGGGATAATCAGCCCCAGCATTTT,CSVEGGTGDNQPQHF
TRBJ2-2,few,NA,TRBV9,TGTGCCAGCAGCGTAGGAGGGGGGGCCGGGGAGCTGTTTTTT,CASSVGGGAGELFF
TRBJ1-6,few,NA,TRBV7-9,TGTGCCAGCAGCTTAAGTGACAGTAATTCACCCCTCCACTTT,CASSLSDSNSPLHF
TRBJ1-3,many,NA,TRBV7-9,TGTGCCAGCAGCCGCACCGGGGGGACGCCTGGAAACACCATATATTTT,CASSRTGGTPGNTIYF
TRBJ2-2,few,TRBD2,TRBV20-1,TGCAGTGCTAGGGCAAAGGGCGGGGGGTCGAACACCGGGGAGCTGTTTTTT,CSARAKGGGSNTGELFF
TRBJ2-5,NA,TRBD2,TRBV2,TGTGCCAGCGCGAGGAAGCGGGGAGCCCAAGAGACCCAGTACTTC,CASARKRGAQETQYF
TRBJ2-2,NA,NA,TRBV24-1,TGTGCCTGGAGTGTACGTGATACTTTCACCGGGGAGCTGTTTTTT,CAWSVRDTFTGELFF
TRBJ2-7,once,NA,TRBV7-2,TGTGCCAGCAGTTTAAAAACGCACGGAGTCCACCACGAGCAGTACTTC,CASSLKTHGVHHEQYF
TRBJ1-5,NA,NA,TRBV7-8,TGTGCCAGCAGTTACCCGAGACGGGGGGATCAGCCCCAGCATTTT,CASSYPRRGDQPQHF
TRBJ2-5,NA,TRBD2,TRBV19,TGTGCCAGTAGTCGGCCAGCGGGAGGGCTGGAAGAGACCCAGTACTTC,CASSRPAGGLEETQYF
TRBJ1-2,NA,TRBD1,TRBV29-1,TGCAGCCCCGGACAGGCCCCGATCTATGGCTACACCTTC,CSPGQAPIYGYTF
TRBJ1-2,NA,NA,TRBV3-1,TGTGCCAGCAGCCAGTTTTGGGACTATGGCTACACCTTC,CASSQFWDYGYTF
TRBJ2-7,NA,NA,TRBV7-8,TGTGCCAGCCGAGGTGAGGTCCCCAACTACGAGCAGTACTTC,CASRGEVPNYEQYF
TRBJ1-5,NA,NA,TRBV20-1,TGCAGTGCTAGGAGACAGGACAATCAGCCCCAGCATTTT,CSARRQDNQPQHF
TRBJ2-5,few,NA,TRBV6-5,TGTGCCAGCAGGGACTCCGGCCTAGAGACCCAGTACTTC,CASRDSGLETQYF
TRBJ2-5,few,NA,TRBV12-3/TRBV12-4,TGTGCCAGCAGTTCATACCCAATGCCGGGGGCAGAAGAGACCCAGTACTTC,CASSSYPMPGAEETQYF